This TCR beta chain was captured in a study of blood T cells in healthy people across ages. Sample-barcoded 5' priming and a J-beta primer mix drove a second PCR of about 7 to 12 cycles. TCRdb reanalysed the 5' RACE reads using MiXCR and keeps one entry per CDR3 protein. Here the sample spans around 1,600,000 distinct CDR3 sequences, 40% to 45% being singletons. Caucasian individuals from Russia who were healthy and aged about 6 to 90 acted as donors. Between the trimmed V and J ends, which lost 7 bases and 3 bases, there was a span of 12 bases. The CDR3 extends over 12 amino acids. Germline V gene lookup returns CDR1 SQVTM and CDR2 ANQGSEA. This clonotype has a handful of counts.

This sequence originates from a woman aged 18-35 years in good health. What was sequenced was blood. V and J are TRBV29-1 and TRBJ2-5; no reliable D call. The CDR3 loop is CSGEDDKETQYF. Here the CDR3 DNA reads TGCAGCGGAGAAGATGATAAAGAGACCCAGTACTTC.